Listed below are T cell receptor beta chains from one sample, sequenced in a study of regulatory T cells in long-lasting Graves disease. TCRdb fed the multiplex PCR reads into MiXCR, producing one record per CDR3 protein. The data show 310,000 or so distinct CDR3 sequences, about 20% seen once. The sequences come from peripheral blood mononuclear cells (PBMCs), collected when the disease was refractory, from a patient treated with antithyroid drugs. The receptors were gathered from a female donor with Graves disease. Each CDR3 is given with its conserved first and last residue. A D gene is named only where the DNA matches it firmly. The size of a clone is reported for some rows only, either as once, few or many, or as a class for expanded clones.

D gene	V gene	clone size	J gene	CDR3 protein	CDR3 DNA
NA	TRBV6-1	many	TRBJ1-2	CAAHFGTNRGYTF	TGTGCCGCACACTTCGGGACTAATCGTGGCTACACCTTC
NA	TRBV5-1	few	TRBJ2-2	CASSLGGTLTGELFF	TGCGCCAGCAGCTTGGGTGGGACTCTCACCGGGGAGCTGTTTTTT
NA	TRBV19	NA	TRBJ2-1	CASSALGRSNEQFF	TGTGCCAGTAGCGCCCTCGGACGGAGCAATGAGCAGTTCTTC
TRBD1	TRBV27	many	TRBJ2-7	CASSWTGKFYEQYF	TGTGCCAGCAGTTGGACAGGGAAATTCTACGAGCAGTACTTC
TRBD1	TRBV3-1	NA	TRBJ1-6	CASSQMTGTLHF	TGTGCCAGCAGCCAGATGACAGGGACCCTCCACTTT
NA	TRBV3-2	NA	TRBJ1-2	CASSPDRGRVTYDYTF	TGTGCCAGCAGCCCGGACAGGGGGCGCGTTACCTATGACTACACCTTC
TRBD2	TRBV10-3	few	TRBJ2-7	CASSRSGGYEQYF	TGTGCCAGCTCGAGGAGCGGGGGGTACGAGCAGTACTTC
TRBD1	TRBV11-1	many	TRBJ1-1	CASSLGQGTEAFF	TGTGCCAGCAGCTTAGGACAGGGTACTGAAGCTTTCTTT
TRBD1	TRBV6-1	many	TRBJ1-2	CASSEPDRVFGYTF	TGTGCCAGCAGTGAACCCGACAGGGTTTTTGGCTACACCTTC
NA	TRBV10-3	few	TRBJ1-1	CAISARPSNTEAFF	TGTGCCATCAGTGCGCGGCCGTCGAACACTGAAGCTTTCTTT
NA	TRBV28	many	TRBJ2-7	CASSLRDASSYEQYF	TGTGCCAGCAGCCTCCGGGACGCTTCCTCCTACGAGCAGTACTTC
NA	TRBV28	many	TRBJ2-5	CASRRLSGPLQETQYF	TGTGCCAGCAGAAGACTCTCGGGGCCCCTACAAGAGACCCAGTACTTC
NA	TRBV7-9	NA	TRBJ2-6	CASRATGTKTPGANVLTF	TGTGCCAGCAGAGCAACCGGGACCAAAACCCCTGGGGCCAACGTCCTGACTTTC
NA	TRBV10-2	few	TRBJ1-4	CASTEGGQGEKLFF	TGCGCCAGCACCGAGGGGGGGCAGGGTGAAAAACTGTTTTTT
NA	TRBV2	many	TRBJ1-1	CASSESILAFF	TGTGCCAGCAGTGAAAGTATTTTGGCTTTCTTT
NA	TRBV29-1	few	TRBJ1-2	CSLRDSGGYTF	TGCAGCCTCCGGGATTCGGGGGGCTACACCTTC
TRBD1	TRBV6-1	many	TRBJ1-2	CASSPDRAYGYTF	TGTGCCAGCAGTCCGGACAGGGCCTATGGCTACACCTTC
NA	TRBV6-5	NA	TRBJ1-5	CASSSRRAQPQHF	TGTGCCAGCAGTTCTAGGAGGGCACAGCCCCAGCATTTT
TRBD2	TRBV2	NA	TRBJ2-1	CASRQTSQREGEQFF	TGTGCCAGCAGGCAGACTAGCCAGCGCGAGGGTGAGCAGTTCTTC